Listed here are 4 T cell receptor beta chains from one sample, sequenced in a study of blood T cell repertoires in COVID-19. The repertoire was sequenced with immunoSEQ multiplex PCR; TCRdb's copy has only in-frame clones and lacks some. The sample has 200,000 to 300,000 clones, almost 85% seen once; the top ten hold about 4%. Sequencing was performed on peripheral blood. These receptor sequences come from a man aged 45-60 years with acute or convalescent COVID-19.

CDR3 sequence: CASSSVGQIDQYEQYF. CDR3 in DNA: TGTGCCAGCAGCTCGGTCGGACAAATAGATCAGTACGAGCAGTACTTC. The rearrangement uses TRBV7-8 and TRBJ2-7; maybe TRBD1 (5 bases). Germline assignment: CDR1 SGHVS and CDR2 FQNEAQ. CDR3 size: 16 residues. Trimming shortened V by 4 bases and J by 4 bases, and 20 bases separated the two germline ends.

The chain has TRBV9 and TRBJ1-3; D remains unclear. The CDR3 extends over 15 amino acids. V was trimmed by 3 bases and J by 0 bases, leaving 10 bases between them. In germline, CDR1 is SGDLS, CDR2 YYNGEE. The CDR3: CASSATPISGNTIYF. The CDR3 bases are TGTGCCAGCAGCGCTACCCCCATCTCTGGAAACACCATATATTTT.

The CDR3 region has the DNA TGCGCCAGCAGCTCACTGGGACAGCCAGAGACCCAGTACTTC. It specifies CASSSLGQPETQYF. The V gene is TRBV5-1, the J gene TRBJ2-5; 7 bases agree with TRBD1. The V gene's germline CDR1 is SGHRS and CDR2 YFSETQ. V lost 3 bases, J lost 4 bases, and 6 bases stayed unmatched. CDR3 length equals 14 residues.

V and J are TRBV19 and TRBJ2-1; 7 bases match TRBD2. The trim removed 5 bases at V and 9 bases at J, leaving 19 bases unmatched. This CDR3 region has 17 residues. Germline loops: CDR1 LNHDA, CDR2 SQIVND (reference sequence). CDR3 residues: CASSPYTPGPRGSEQFF. CDR3 nucleotide sequence: TGTGCCAGTAGTCCTTATACTCCGGGACCTCGCGGGAGTGAGCAGTTCTTC.